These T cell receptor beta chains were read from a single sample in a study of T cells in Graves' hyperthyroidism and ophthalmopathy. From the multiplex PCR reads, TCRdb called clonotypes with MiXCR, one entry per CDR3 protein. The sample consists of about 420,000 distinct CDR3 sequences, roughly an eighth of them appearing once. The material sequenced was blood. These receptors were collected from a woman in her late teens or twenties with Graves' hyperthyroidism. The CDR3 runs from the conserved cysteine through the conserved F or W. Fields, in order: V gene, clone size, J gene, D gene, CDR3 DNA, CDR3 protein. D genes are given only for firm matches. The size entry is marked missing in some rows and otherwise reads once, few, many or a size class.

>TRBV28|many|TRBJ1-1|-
TGTGCCAGCAGGCTCAGGACGGTCAACACTGAAGCTTTCTTT
CASRLRTVNTEAFF
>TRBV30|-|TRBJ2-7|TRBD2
TGTGCCTGGAAACTAGCGGGAGCGTACGAGCAGTACTTC
CAWKLAGAYEQYF
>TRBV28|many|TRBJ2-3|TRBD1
TGTGCCAGCTCGGGACAGGGCATCAGGGATACGCAGTATTTT
CASSGQGIRDTQYF
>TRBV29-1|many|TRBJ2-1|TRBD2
TGCAGCGTAGTTGCCGGGACTAGCGGGAGGAATCGGGTACTGAATGAGCAGTTCTTC
CSVVAGTSGRNRVLNEQFF
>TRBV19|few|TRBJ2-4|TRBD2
TGTGCCAGTAGTATATTGGGCACTAGCGGGGGAGGCAAAAACATTCAGTACTTC
CASSILGTSGGGKNIQYF
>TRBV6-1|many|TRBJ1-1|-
TGTGCCAGCAAGTCCGGGGGGCAGGGTACTGAAGCTTTCTTT
CASKSGGQGTEAFF
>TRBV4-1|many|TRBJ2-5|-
TGCGCCAGCAGCGCGGGTCAGGGGAGTCGAGAGACCCAGTACTTC
CASSAGQGSRETQYF
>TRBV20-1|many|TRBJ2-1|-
TGCAGTGCTAACGACATCTACAATGAGCAGTTCTTC
CSANDIYNEQFF
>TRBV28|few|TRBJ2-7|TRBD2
TGTGCCAGCAGTTTATGGGGGGGGGGGTACGAGCAGTACTTC
CASSLWGGGYEQYF
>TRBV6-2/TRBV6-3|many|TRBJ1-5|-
TGTGCCAGCAGTTACGGCGGTCGCGGGGCTCAGCCCCAGCATTTT
CASSYGGRGAQPQHF
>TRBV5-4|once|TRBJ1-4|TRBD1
TGTGCCAGCAGCTTACGGACAGGGGATGAAAAACTGTTTTTT
CASSLRTGDEKLFF